These 13 T cell receptor beta chains came from one sample sequenced in a study of blood T cell repertoires in COVID-19. This table comes from immunoSEQ multiplex PCR, and its TCRdb copy is limited to in-frame clones, with some not included. The sample has more than 200,000 clones, roughly 90% seen once. Sequences were obtained from peripheral blood. The receptors here all came from a man younger than 40 with active or convalescent COVID-19.

The chain links TRBV14 to TRBJ2-1; D may be TRBD1 (6 bases). Trimming left V 4 bases short and J 3 bases short, with 13 bases between. The germline V gene encodes CDR1 SGHDN and CDR2 FVKESK. This CDR3 has 15 residues. CDR3 sequence reads: CASSLVGAFYNEQFF. The DNA for the CDR3 is TGTGCCAGCAGCCTCGTGGGGGCCTTCTACAATGAGCAGTTCTTC.

The V call is TRBV11-2, the J call TRBJ2-1, with 13 nucleotides matching TRBD2. V lost 1 base to trimming and J lost 8 bases; unmatched junction nucleotides: 5. The germline V gene encodes CDR1 SGHAT and CDR2 FQNNGV. The CDR3 length is 16 residues. CDR3 sequence: CASSLVLAGGMYEQFF. Written as DNA, the CDR3 is TGTGCCAGCAGCTTAGTACTAGCGGGGGGGATGTATGAGCAGTTCTTC.

The rearrangement links TRBV20-1 to TRBJ2-6; maybe TRBD1 (6 bases). The germline gives CDR1 DFQATT, CDR2 SNEGSKA (reference sequence). CDR3 size: 17 residues. Trimming took off 3 bases at V and 0 bases at J, with 15 bases between the two ends. The CDR3 DNA follows: TGCAGTGCTAGTACGGGACATGTTCCCTCTGGGGCCAACGTCCTGACTTTC. It encodes CSASTGHVPSGANVLTF.

The chain has TRBV5-1 and TRBJ2-1; D is perhaps TRBD1 (6 bases). Germline values: CDR1 SGHRS, CDR2 YFSETQ. Trimming left V 0 bases short and J 8 bases short, with 9 bases between. The CDR3 runs to 13 residues. The CDR3 DNA reads TGCGCCAGCAGCTTGGTGGACAGCTATGAGCAGTTCTTC. Its translation is CASSLVDSYEQFF. The whole variable domain, remainder taken from reference TRBV5-1 and TRBJ2-1, is KAGVTQTPRYLIKTRGQQVTLSCSPISGHRSVSWYQQTPGQGLQFLFEYFSETQRNKGNFPGRFSGRQFSNSRSEMNVSTLELGDSALYLCASSLVDSYEQFFGPGTRLTVL.

This clone was seen a handful of times. The rearrangement links TRBV19 to TRBJ2-1; D perhaps matches TRBD2 (6 bases). Germline CDR1 LNHDA, CDR2 SQIVND (reference sequence). Deletions cut 7 bases from V and 7 bases from J, with 11 bases between. The CDR3 totals 12 residues. This CDR3 is CASIGDSNEQFF. CDR3 nucleotides: TGTGCCAGTATTGGGGACTCAAATGAGCAGTTCTTC. Complete variable domain (other parts from reference TRBV19 and TRBJ2-1): DGGITQSPKYLFRKEGQNVTLSCEQNLNHDAMYWYRQDPGQGLRLIYYSQIVNDFQKGDIAEGYSVSREKKESFPLTVTSAQKNPTAFYLCASIGDSNEQFFGPGTRLTVL.

The chain is built from TRBV27 and TRBJ1-5; 7 bases agree with TRBD1. J gave up 0 bases and V 6 bases, and 2 bases lay outside the gene matches. This CDR3 comprises 14 residues. The germline CDR1 and CDR2 sequences are MNHEY and SMNVEV (reference sequence). CDR3 DNA: TGTGCCAGCAGAGGGACAGTTAGCAATCAGCCCCAGCATTTT. This encodes CASRGTVSNQPQHF.

The genes are TRBV2 and TRBJ1-2, with 12 bases identical to TRBD1. The V gene end was trimmed by 11 bases and the J gene end by 4 bases; junction bases not matched to a gene: 8. The CDR3 is made up of 14 amino acids. From germline, CDR1 is SNHLY and CDR2 FYNNEI. CDR3 coding DNA: TGTGCCCGGGGGGACAGGGGGCTTATCTATGGCTACACCTTC. Amino acids: CARGDRGLIYGYTF.

This chain links TRBV3-1 (or the pseudogene TRBV3-2) with TRBJ2-1, with 13 bases fitting TRBD2. With 6 bases clipped from V and 4 bases from J, the junction kept 3 bases outside the gene matches. The CDR3 is 15 amino acids. The germline V gene has CDR1 LGHDT and CDR2 YNNKEL (reference sequence). The CDR3 DNA reads TGTGCCAGCAGTCTACTAGCGGGGGGGTACAATGAGCAGTTCTTC. As protein: CASSLLAGGYNEQFF.

The chain has TRBV6-5 and TRBJ2-7; D might be TRBD2 (7 bases). Trimming took 2 bases from V and 2 from J, leaving 13 bases between them. Germline V CDR1 and CDR2: MNHEY, SVGAGI. CDR3 length: 15 residues. The CDR3 protein is CASSYGGGGPYEQYF. CDR3 DNA: TGTGCCAGCAGTTACGGAGGCGGGGGCCCCTACGAGCAGTACTTC.

This clone was observed once. The same CDR3 arises from other DNA sequences in this sample as well. This sequence joins TRBV5-5 and TRBJ2-7, with a tentative D call TRBD1 (5 bases). Trimming removed 0 bases from V and 1 base from J, with 8 bases in between. This CDR3 contains 14 residues. Germline-derived CDR1 and CDR2 are SGHKS and YYEKEE (reference sequence). CDR3 coding DNA: TGTGCCAGCAGCTTGGTGGGGCGATCCTACGAGCAGTACTTC. Protein: CASSLVGRSYEQYF. The entire variable domain, with the rest obtained from reference TRBV5-5 and TRBJ2-7, is as follows: DAGVTQSPTHLIKTRGQQVTLRCSPISGHKSVSWYQQVLGQGPQFIFQYYEKEERGRGNFPDRFSARQFPNYSSELNVNALLLGDSALYLCASSLVGRSYEQYFGPGTRLTVT.

The chain links TRBV20-1 to TRBJ2-2; 7 nucleotides match TRBD2. V lost 3 bases and J lost 2; bases outside the gene matches: 9. Germline CDR1 is DFQATT and CDR2 is SNEGSKA (reference sequence). The CDR3 extends over 16 amino acids. The CDR3 bases are TGCAGTGCTAGTGGTGGTCGGGGGGTCAACACCGGGGAGCTGTTTTTT. Amino acids: CSASGGRGVNTGELFF.

The chain carries TRBV4-2 and TRBJ2-7; TRBD2 aligns across 10 bases. Per germline, CDR1 LGHNA and CDR2 YNFKEQ. V lost 0 bases, J lost 0 bases, and 5 bases stayed unmatched. The CDR3 has 17 amino acids. The CDR3 DNA reads as TGTGCCAGCAGCCAAGAAGGGCCTAGCGGGGGCTCCTACGAGCAGTACTTC. Its protein is CASSQEGPSGGSYEQYF.

This chain's CDR3 is CASSQLGTVVNTEAFF. The CDR3 DNA reads as TGTGCCAGCAGCCAGCTAGGTACCGTCGTAAACACTGAAGCTTTCTTT. The J gene is TRBJ1-1, the V gene TRBV3-1 (or the pseudogene TRBV3-2); unclear D gene. The CDR3 extends over 16 amino acids. V dropped 3 bases and J dropped 2 bases, with 16 bases sitting between them. Germline CDR1 reads LGHDT; CDR2 reads YNNKEL (reference sequence).